This T cell receptor beta chain derives from a study of cytotoxic CD8 clonotypes in ibrutinib-treated CLL. Profiled with immunoSEQ multiplex PCR; TCRdb holds only in-frame clones, not every one. Among tens of thousands of clones, 86% were seen once, and the ten largest hold roughly 5.4%. Trimming cost V 0 bases and J 5 bases, with 1 base left between them. This CDR3 spans 11 amino acids. Looked up from germline, CDR1 is SGHVS and CDR2 is FNYEAQ. The chain employs TRBV7-6 and TRBJ2-5; no clear D. The clonotype originates from a human donor with chronic lymphocytic leukemia. The sequenced sample was PBMCs, obtained before ibrutinib treatment. CDR3 protein: CASSLAETQYF. CDR3 DNA sequence: TGTGCCAGCAGCTTAGCTGAGACCCAGTACTTC.